Listed here are 22 T cell receptor beta chains from one sample, sequenced in a study of graft-versus-host responses after intestinal transplantation. Their cognate antigens are unknown. The data were produced by immunoSEQ multiplex PCR, yet TCRdb's version contains in-frame clones alone and is incomplete. The profile covers roughly 34,000 clones, with roughly 94% appearing a single time and roughly 0.22% taken by the ten largest. The sequencing here drew on unstimulated CD4+ T cells sorted from spleen or lymph node cells, taken before transplant. The origin of the receptors is a human donor who was the organ donor for an intestinal transplant.

This clone was seen just once. J is TRBJ1-1 and V is TRBV5-6; the D gene is possibly TRBD1 (6 bases). V lost 4 bases, J lost 0 bases, and 7 bases lay in between. The CDR3 sequence is 13 residues long. Germline V gives CDR1 SGHDT, CDR2 YYEEEE. In DNA form, the CDR3 reads TGTGCCAGCAGCAACAGGGTGAACACTGAAGCTTTCTTT. Translation: CASSNRVNTEAFF.

This chain joins TRBV5-4 and TRBJ1-6, with D possibly TRBD1 on 6 matching bases. With 3 bases removed from V and 0 bases from J, the gap between germline ends came to 13 bases. The CDR3 is 17 amino acids. Germline V gene data show CDR1 as SGHNT and CDR2 as YYREEE (reference sequence). The CDR3 DNA is TGTGCCAGCAGCTCCCGGACAGAGAGCTCCTATAATTCACCCCTCCACTTT. Amino acids: CASSSRTESSYNSPLHF.

The chain recombines TRBV10-1 with TRBJ1-1; D not resolved. There are 14 residues in the CDR3. The V end lost 3 bases, the J end lost 5 bases, and 13 bases lay between the germline ends. The germline V gene has CDR1 WNHNN and CDR2 SYGVQD (reference sequence). Written as DNA, the CDR3 is TGCGCCAGCAGTGAAGGGCCATATGGGACTGAAGCTTTCTTT. Translation gives CASSEGPYGTEAFF.

This chain links TRBV19 with TRBJ2-7; D unclear. The CDR3 covers 14 residues. Germline V gene data show CDR1 as LNHDA and CDR2 as SQIVND (reference sequence). V gave up 6 bases and J gave up 0 bases, with 12 bases separating them. The chain's CDR3 is CASSPRLLSYEQYF. The CDR3 DNA sequence: TGTGCCAGTAGCCCCCGATTGCTCTCCTACGAGCAGTACTTC.

V usage is TRBV19 and J usage is TRBJ1-5; D might be TRBD1 (5 bases). The length of the CDR3 is 19 residues. Germline V CDR1 and CDR2: LNHDA, SQIVND (reference sequence). V gave up 2 bases and J gave up 0 bases, with 20 bases separating them. CDR3 amino acids: CASSISPKTETYSNQPQHF. The CDR3 DNA reads as TGTGCCAGTAGTATATCCCCAAAGACAGAAACTTATAGCAATCAGCCCCAGCATTTT.

The V call is TRBV9, the J call TRBJ1-6; TRBD1 is a possible D gene (6 bases). The CDR3 spans 16 residues. Trimming removed 3 bases from V and 0 bases from J, with 10 bases in between. The germline CDR1 and CDR2 sequences are SGDLS and YYNGEE. In DNA, the CDR3 is TGTGCCAGCAGCGGGAGGGGGGGCTCCTATAATTCACCCCTCCACTTT. The encoded protein is CASSGRGGSYNSPLHF.

The genes are TRBV19 and TRBJ1-2, with 7 bases identical to TRBD1. Germline-derived CDR1 and CDR2 are LNHDA and SQIVND (reference sequence). The V and J ends lost 4 bases and 4 bases, in that order; junction bases with no gene match: 6. This CDR3 comprises 14 residues. The CDR3 region has the DNA TGTGCCAGTAGTACACGGACAGGCTCCTATGGCTACACCTTC. This translates into CASSTRTGSYGYTF.

The rearrangement joins TRBV7-2 to TRBJ1-5, with D unclear. The V end lost 1 base, the J end lost 3 bases, and 13 bases lay between the germline ends. The CDR3 contains 16 residues. Germline-derived CDR1 and CDR2 are SGHTA and FQGNSA. The CDR3 nucleotides read TGTGCCAGCAGCTTAGTGCCTGGGGTAAACAATCAGCCCCAGCATTTT. Translation gives CASSLVPGVNNQPQHF.

The chain has TRBV9 and TRBJ2-7, with D perhaps given as TRBD1 or TRBD2 (5 bases each). The CDR3 is 14 residues long. V lost 3 bases and J 7 bases, leaving 17 bases between the germline ends. The V gene's germline CDR1 is SGDLS and CDR2 YYNGEE. CDR3 coding DNA: TGTGCCAGCAGCGCCGGGACCGCAATTGGGGAGCAGTACTTC. Translating it yields CASSAGTAIGEQYF.

The sample holds one count of this clone. This rearrangement joins TRBV6-1 to TRBJ1-1; D may be TRBD1 (6 bases). This CDR3 contains 13 residues. The V gene lost 6 bases and the J gene lost 6 bases, with 14 bases spanning the gap. Germline-derived CDR1 and CDR2 are MNHNS and SASEGT. The CDR3 nucleotides read TGTGCCAGCAGATATACAGGGTCGGCTGAAGCTTTCTTT. It translates to CASRYTGSAEAFF.

The CDR3 DNA is TGTGCCAGCAGCTTACAGGGGTTCGCCGGGTTTAGCATTCAGTACTTC. It specifies CASSLQGFAGFSIQYF. This chain joins TRBV5-6 and TRBJ2-4; 7 positions agree with TRBD1. J was trimmed by 9 bases and V by 2 bases; bases with no gene match: 14. This CDR3 is built from 16 residues. CDR1 and CDR2 from the germline V gene are SGHDT and YYEEEE.

This chain uses TRBV11-3 with TRBJ1-3; D uncertain. The CDR3 consists of 14 residues. Trimming cost V 4 bases and J 0 bases, with 7 bases left between them. In germline, CDR1 is SGHNT, CDR2 YENEEA. CDR3 DNA sequence: TGTGCCAGCAGCTATTTTACCTCTGGAAACACCATATATTTT. This translates into CASSYFTSGNTIYF. Full variable domain (remainder filled in from reference TRBV11-3 and TRBJ1-3): EAGVVQSPRYKIIEKKQPVAFWCNPISGHNTLYWYLQNLGQGPELLIRYENEEAVDDSQLPKDRFSAERLKGVDSTLKIQPAELGDSAVYLCASSYFTSGNTIYFGEGSWLTVV.

V is TRBV19 and J is TRBJ2-7; D remains unclear. The length of the CDR3 is 13 residues. Deletions cut 1 base from V and 4 bases from J, with 8 bases between. CDR1 and CDR2 from the germline V gene are LNHDA and SQIVND (reference sequence). CDR3 protein: CASSIGWAYEQYF. Here the CDR3 DNA reads TGTGCCAGTAGTATAGGGTGGGCGTACGAGCAGTACTTC.

J is TRBJ2-3 and V is TRBV5-8; 7 bases fit TRBD2. V lost 2 bases and J lost 1; bases outside the gene matches: 10. Germline loops: CDR1 SGHTS, CDR2 YDEGEE. The CDR3 is made up of 17 amino acids. The CDR3 spells CASSFLITSAGTDTQYF. The CDR3, as DNA: TGTGCCAGCAGCTTCCTGATAACTAGCGCCGGCACAGATACGCAGTATTTT.

The chain is built from TRBV28 and TRBJ1-5; D not resolved. The CDR3 contains 14 residues. Trimming removed 6 bases at V and 5 bases at J, with 14 bases between. CDR1 and CDR2 from the germline V gene are MDHEN and SYDVKM. The CDR3 loop reads CASSTMGNYQPQHF. DNA of the CDR3: TGTGCCAGCAGCACCATGGGGAATTATCAGCCCCAGCATTTT.

In DNA form, the CDR3 reads TGTGCCTGGAGTGTACTTGTGACTAGGTACAATGAGCAGTTCTTC. Residues: CAWSVLVTRYNEQFF. This chain joins TRBV30 and TRBJ2-1, with D possibly being TRBD2 (6 bases). In germline, CDR1 is GTSNPN, CDR2 SVGIG (reference sequence). Trimming removed 0 bases from V and 4 bases from J, with 13 bases in between. The CDR3 length is 15 residues.

The chain employs TRBV6-5 and TRBJ1-1; no firm D call. CDR1 MNHEY and CDR2 SVGAGI come from the germline V gene. V was shortened by 5 bases and J by 1 base, with 8 bases between the two germline ends. This CDR3 spans 13 amino acids. The CDR3 sequence is CASSEYRNTEAFF. DNA for the CDR3: TGTGCCAGCAGTGAGTACAGGAACACTGAAGCTTTCTTT.

Regarding this clone: Other DNA sequences from this sample encode an identical CDR3 as well. This chain joins TRBV27 and TRBJ1-5; 9 bases match TRBD1. The J segment lost 4 bases and the V segment lost 3 bases, leaving 1 base of the junction unmatched. Germline V gene data show CDR1 as MNHEY and CDR2 as SMNVEV (reference sequence). The CDR3 covers 14 residues. CDR3 sequence reads: CASSLDRGNQPQHF. The DNA for the CDR3 is TGTGCCAGCAGTTTGGACAGGGGAAATCAGCCCCAGCATTTT.

V usage is TRBV9 and J usage is TRBJ2-2; D not resolved. Germline V lookup: CDR1 SGDLS, CDR2 YYNGEE. The CDR3 consists of 15 residues. V dropped 0 bases and J dropped 13 bases, with 19 bases sitting between them. Here the CDR3 DNA reads TGTGCCAGCAGCGTAGATTTTAAGGGCCCCCCGAGGCTGTTTTTT. Translating gives CASSVDFKGPPRLFF.

The chain joins TRBV7-2 to TRBJ1-2, with 7 bases matching TRBD1. The CDR3 totals 16 residues. Germline loops: CDR1 SGHTA, CDR2 FQGNSA. Trimming cost V 5 bases and J 5 bases; bases outside gene matches: 14. DNA for the CDR3: TGTGCCAGCAGCCTGGTAGGAGGGGGCGCTAGGTATGGCTACACCTTC. As protein: CASSLVGGGARYGYTF.

The chain links TRBV6-1 to TRBJ2-7; 10 bases line up with TRBD1. The CDR3 is 14 residues long. J lost 3 bases, V lost 7 bases, and 6 bases had no gene match. Germline CDR1 MNHNS, CDR2 SASEGT. CDR3 coding DNA: TGTGCCAGCAACAGGGACAGGGGCGGCTACGAGCAGTACTTC. Translating it yields CASNRDRGGYEQYF.

The chain couples TRBV4-1 to TRBJ1-2; D gene unclear. V was clipped by 0 bases and J by 4 bases, with 9 bases between them. The CDR3 runs to 14 residues. From germline, CDR1 is MGHRA and CDR2 YSYEKL. CDR3 bases: TGCGCCAGCAGCCAAGAAGCAGCCTCCTATGGCTACACCTTC. It specifies CASSQEAASYGYTF.